These 11 T cell receptor beta chains were sequenced from one sample in a study of technical replicates of blood from a handful of donors. Method: immunoSEQ multiplex PCR; TCRdb's copy keeps in-frame clones and lacks some. The data contain around 80,000 clones, 98% of them singletons. Sequences were obtained from T cells isolated from PBMCs. The receptors derive from a human donor in good health.

This chain links TRBV28 with TRBJ2-2; perhaps TRBD1 as D (6 bases). V lost 4 bases, J lost 8 bases, and 8 bases lay in between. Germline CDR1 is MDHEN and CDR2 is SYDVKM. This CDR3 is 12 amino acids long. DNA for the CDR3: TGTGCCAGCAGTTCCGGGACAGGGGAGCTGTTTTTT. This encodes CASSSGTGELFF.

The chain carries TRBV29-1 and TRBJ2-2; 9 nucleotides agree with TRBD1. This CDR3 is built from 14 residues. V dropped 4 bases and J dropped 7; count of bases not matched to a gene: 7. CDR1 is SQVTM and CDR2 is ANQGSEA in the germline V gene. DNA of the CDR3: TGCAGCGTTGGGGGACAGGGAGGTAGCGGGGAGCTGTTTTTT. Translated, it gives CSVGGQGGSGELFF.

V and J are TRBV7-2 and TRBJ1-4; no firm D call. The CDR3 is 18 residues long. V was pared by 1 base and J by 4 bases, with 19 bases between. CDR1 is SGHTA, CDR2 FQGNSA, per germline. CDR3 bases: TGTGCCAGCAGCTTAGGAGGGAGTACGATGAGGTTTAATGAAAAACTGTTTTTT. Its protein product is CASSLGGSTMRFNEKLFF.

This chain uses TRBV29-1 with TRBJ1-1; no reliable D call. The V end was cut by 4 bases, the J end by 10 bases, with 16 bases between. CDR3 length: 12 residues. The germline V gene has CDR1 SQVTM and CDR2 ANQGSEA. The CDR3 loop is CSVAMTTAGAFF. The CDR3 bases are TGCAGCGTTGCGATGACGACGGCGGGAGCTTTCTTT. Supplemented by reference TRBV29-1 and TRBJ1-1, the full variable domain reads SAVISQKPSRDICQRGTSLTIQCQVDSQVTMMFWYRQQPGQSLTLIATANQGSEATYESGFVIDKFPISRPNLTFSTLTVSNMSPEDSSIYLCSVAMTTAGAFFGQGTRLTVV.

This CDR3 reads CATTRDRTGWDDIQYF. In DNA, the CDR3 is TGTGCCACTACGCGTGACCGGACAGGGTGGGACGACATTCAGTACTTC. V gene TRBV2 combines with J gene TRBJ2-4, with 8 bases aligning to TRBD1. The CDR3 extends over 16 amino acids. Germline CDR1 and CDR2: SNHLY and FYNNEI. V trimming: 10 bases; J trimming: 8 bases; junction bases outside the gene matches: 19.

This sequence joins TRBV19 and TRBJ1-1, with 7 bases matching TRBD1. V lost 7 bases and J lost 1; bases outside the gene matches: 12. The CDR3 sequence is 16 residues long. The germline gives CDR1 LNHDA, CDR2 SQIVND (reference sequence). The CDR3 loop is CASIEGQGDTNTEAFF. CDR3 nucleotides: TGTGCCAGTATTGAGGGCCAGGGGGACACGAACACTGAAGCTTTCTTT.

This clone was seen once. The CDR3 nucleotides read TGTGCCACCTCAGGGGGCGGACCTGAAGCTTTCTTT. Its translation: CATSGGGPEAFF. The V gene is TRBV27, the J gene TRBJ1-1; TRBD1 aligns across 8 bases. Germline trimming cut 10 bases from V and 6 bases from J; bases unmatched to any gene: 7. The germline V gene encodes CDR1 MNHEY and CDR2 SMNVEV (reference sequence). The CDR3 sequence is 12 residues long.

The chain couples TRBV12-5 to TRBJ2-7; 11 bases fit TRBD1. This CDR3 spans 17 amino acids. Germline V lookup: CDR1 LGHNT, CDR2 FRNRAP. With 0 bases clipped from V and 3 bases from J, the junction kept 7 bases outside the gene matches. The CDR3 DNA sequence: TGTGCTAGTGGTTTGGTTGACCGGGACAGGGGGGGCTACGAGCAGTACTTC. Translated: CASGLVDRDRGGYEQYF. Drawing the rest from reference TRBV12-5 and TRBJ2-7, the complete variable domain is DARVTQTPRHKVTEMGQEVTMRCQPILGHNTVFWYRQTMMQGLELLAYFRNRAPLDDSGMPKDRFSAEMPDATLATLKIQPSEPRDSAVYFCASGLVDRDRGGYEQYFGPGTRLTVT.

The rearrangement links TRBV13 to TRBJ2-3; D is ambiguous. The germline CDR1 and CDR2 sequences are PRHDT and FYEKMQ (reference sequence). The CDR3 runs to 15 residues. V lost 3 bases, J lost 6 bases, and 16 bases lay in between. CDR3 sequence (DNA): TGTGCCAGCAGCTTTGCGACTTCTAGGTCGGATACGCAGTATTTT. As protein: CASSFATSRSDTQYF.

The chain couples TRBV11-2 to TRBJ1-1; 7 nucleotides match TRBD1. Trimming at V came to 9 bases and at J to 4 bases, leaving 8 bases not matched to a gene. Germline V gene lookup returns CDR1 SGHAT and CDR2 FQNNGV. This CDR3 is built from 13 residues. The CDR3 coding sequence is TGTGCCAGTCGACAGGGCCTGGGCACTGAAGCTTTCTTT. It is translated as CASRQGLGTEAFF.

The V call is TRBV20-1, the J call TRBJ2-5; 7 bases line up with TRBD2. Looked up from germline, CDR1 is DFQATT and CDR2 is SNEGSKA (reference sequence). The CDR3 is 11 residues long. In DNA, the CDR3 is TGCGCGGGGGTAGTCCGGGAGACCCAGTACTTC. It translates to CAGVVRETQYF.